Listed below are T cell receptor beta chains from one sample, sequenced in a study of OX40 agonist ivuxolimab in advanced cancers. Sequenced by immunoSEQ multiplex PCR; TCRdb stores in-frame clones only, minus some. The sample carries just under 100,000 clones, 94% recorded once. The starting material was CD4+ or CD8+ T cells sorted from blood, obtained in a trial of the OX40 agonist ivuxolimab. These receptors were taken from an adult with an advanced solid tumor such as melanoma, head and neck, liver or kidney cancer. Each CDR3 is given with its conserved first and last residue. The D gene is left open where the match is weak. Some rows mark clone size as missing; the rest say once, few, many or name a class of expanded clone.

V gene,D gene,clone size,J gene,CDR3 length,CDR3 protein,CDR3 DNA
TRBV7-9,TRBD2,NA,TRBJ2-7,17,CASSDRGASGGGREQYF,TGTGCCAGCAGCGACCGAGGTGCGAGCGGGGGCGGGAGGGAGCAGTACTTC
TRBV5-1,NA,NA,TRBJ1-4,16,CASSSGAGLYNEKLFF,TGCGCCAGCAGCTCGGGGGCTGGCTTGTATAATGAAAAACTGTTTTTT
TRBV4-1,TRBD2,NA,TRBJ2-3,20,CASSQRGGPARSPFRDTQYF,TGCGCCAGCAGCCAACGGGGGGGTCCGGCCCGTTCACCGTTTCGAGATACGCAGTATTTT
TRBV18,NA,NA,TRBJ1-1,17,CASSRTQAPVSNTEAFF,TGTGCCAGCTCACGAACACAGGCACCAGTATCGAACACTGAAGCTTTCTTT
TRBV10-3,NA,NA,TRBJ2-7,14,CAIRTGRAADEQYF,TGTGCCATCAGGACCGGCAGGGCCGCCGACGAGCAGTACTTC
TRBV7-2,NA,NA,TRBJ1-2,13,CASSPDKNYGYTF,TGTGCCAGCAGCCCAGACAAGAACTATGGCTACACCTTC
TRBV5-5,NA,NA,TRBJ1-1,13,CASSLVVNTEAFF,TGTGCCAGCAGCTTGGTGGTGAACACTGAAGCTTTCTTT
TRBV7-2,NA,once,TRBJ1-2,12,CASSLPTHGYTF,TGTGCCAGCAGCTTACCGACACATGGCTACACCTTC
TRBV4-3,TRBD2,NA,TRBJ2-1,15,CASSPQEGTSEELVF,TGCGCCAGCAGCCCTCAAGAGGGGACTAGCGAGGAATTGGTCTTC
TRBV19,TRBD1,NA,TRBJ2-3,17,CASSIPGQGGNTDTQYF,TGTGCCAGTAGTATACCGGGACAGGGTGGAAACACAGATACGCAGTATTTT
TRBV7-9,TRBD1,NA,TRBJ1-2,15,CASSLAGQGPYGYTF,TGTGCCAGCAGCTTAGCGGGACAGGGACCCTATGGCTACACCTTC